The rows below give T cell receptor beta chains drawn from one sample of a study of CD8 T cells in ankylosing spondylitis. TCRdb processed the 5' RACE reads anew with MiXCR; each CDR3 protein has one entry. The sample has 85,000 to 90,000 distinct CDR3 sequences; around 27% are singletons. Material for sequencing was blood, either unsorted or a sorted T cell fraction (not recorded which). Receptors originate from a male donor with ankylosing spondylitis or in good health (not recorded which). Each CDR3 is given with its conserved first and last residue. A D gene is named only where the DNA matches it firmly. Where a row states a size, it is once, few, many or the class of an expanded clone; other rows omit it.

D	V	J	size	CDR3	DNA
TRBD1	TRBV18	TRBJ1-5	few	CASSTGTATNQPQHF	TGTGCCAGCTCGACGGGGACAGCAACCAATCAGCCCCAGCATTTT
TRBD1	TRBV29-1	TRBJ2-1	-	CSVDLRDSNNEQFF	TGCAGCGTTGACCTCCGGGACAGTAACAATGAGCAGTTCTTC
-	TRBV7-3	TRBJ1-5	many	CASSLSRNQPQHF	TGTGCCAGCAGCTTAAGTAGGAATCAGCCCCAGCATTTT
-	TRBV12-3/TRBV12-4	TRBJ1-1	few	CASTSGTTEAFF	TGTGCCAGCACCTCGGGGACTACTGAAGCTTTCTTT
-	TRBV11-1	TRBJ2-1	many	CATRGGGLYNEQFF	TGTGCCACCCGAGGGGGGGGCCTCTACAATGAGCAGTTCTTC
-	TRBV3-1	TRBJ2-3	few	CASSQGPGPTDTQYF	TGTGCCAGCAGCCAAGGTCCGGGACCCACAGATACGCAGTATTTT
-	TRBV29-1	TRBJ2-5	few	CSHLSRGSETQYF	TGCAGCCACTTAAGCAGGGGAAGTGAGACCCAGTACTTC
TRBD1	TRBV20-1	TRBJ2-5	-	CSSRDRGRETQYF	TGCAGTTCCCGGGACAGGGGGCGGGAGACCCAGTACTTC
-	TRBV6-1	TRBJ2-5	-	CASSSFGGQETQYF	TGTGCCAGCAGCAGCTTCGGGGGCCAAGAGACCCAGTACTTC
-	TRBV20-1	TRBJ1-1	few	CSATRAGVTLNTEAFF	TGCAGTGCTACCCGCGCAGGGGTAACACTGAACACTGAAGCTTTCTTT
-	TRBV20-1	TRBJ1-4	once	CSARVADHLSYPNEKLFF	TGCAGTGCTAGAGTGGCGGACCACCTATCTTACCCCAATGAAAAACTGTTTTTT
-	TRBV5-1	TRBJ1-1	-	CASSLGQLTEAFF	TGCGCCAGCAGCTTGGGACAGCTCACTGAAGCTTTCTTT
TRBD1	TRBV5-1	TRBJ1-5	-	CASSLDGQGSQPQHF	TGCGCCAGCAGCTTGGACGGACAGGGATCTCAGCCCCAGCATTTT
-	TRBV2	TRBJ2-3	few	CASSSLRGTDTQYF	TGTGCCAGCAGTAGCCTCCGGGGGACAGATACGCAGTATTTT
-	TRBV5-1	TRBJ1-1	few	CASSLQLSPTTEAFF	TGCGCCAGCAGCTTGCAGTTGTCCCCCACCACTGAAGCTTTCTTT
TRBD2	TRBV20-1	TRBJ2-2	-	CSAAEHTGGSGELFF	TGCAGTGCCGCCGAGCACACGGGGGGATCCGGGGAGCTGTTTTTT
TRBD1	TRBV3-1	TRBJ1-5	few	CASSPLGGGNQPQHF	TGTGCCAGCAGCCCCTTAGGGGGCGGCAATCAGCCCCAGCATTTT
TRBD1	TRBV20-1	TRBJ2-3	-	CSAEGQGARTDTQYF	TGCAGTGCAGAGGGACAGGGGGCAAGGACAGATACGCAGTATTTT
TRBD1	TRBV20-1	TRBJ1-6	few	CSAAARGPNSPLHF	TGCAGTGCCGCCGCGAGGGGGCCAAATTCACCCCTCCACTTT
-	TRBV20-1	TRBJ1-1	-	CSARVRSNTEAFF	TGCAGTGCTAGAGTGCGGTCGAACACTGAAGCTTTCTTT
TRBD1	TRBV10-3	TRBJ1-4	-	CAISRDRDEKLFF	TGTGCCATCAGCCGGGACAGGGACGAAAAACTGTTTTTT
TRBD2	TRBV20-1	TRBJ2-1	-	CSARLSGGEQFF	TGCAGTGCTCGCCTCAGCGGGGGTGAGCAGTTCTTC
-	TRBV2	TRBJ2-2	few	CASSVRQNTGELFF	TGTGCCAGCAGTGTTAGACAGAACACCGGGGAGCTGTTTTTT
-	TRBV5-1	TRBJ1-1	few	CASSLAGRGMNTEAFF	TGCGCCAGCAGCTTGGCTGGCAGGGGTATGAACACTGAAGCTTTCTTT
TRBD1	TRBV4-1	TRBJ1-5	many	CASKTRQGVNQPQHF	TGCGCCAGCAAAACGAGGCAGGGGGTAAATCAGCCCCAGCATTTT
-	TRBV11-2	TRBJ1-1	-	CASSLALEAFF	TGTGCCAGCAGCTTAGCCCTTGAAGCTTTCTTT
-	TRBV5-1	TRBJ2-1	-	CASSFAPTYNEQFF	TGCGCCAGCAGCTTTGCACCTACCTACAATGAGCAGTTCTTC
TRBD2	TRBV5-1	TRBJ2-3	-	CASSVGGPITQYF	TGCGCCAGCAGCGTGGGAGGGCCCATAACGCAGTATTTT
-	TRBV19	TRBJ2-3	-	CASSIFRDPSTDTQYF	TGTGCCAGTAGTATCTTTCGGGATCCCAGCACAGATACGCAGTATTTT
-	TRBV29-1	TRBJ2-6	-	CSVGEGRESSGANVLTF	TGCAGCGTTGGTGAAGGCAGGGAGAGCTCTGGGGCCAACGTCCTGACTTTC
-	TRBV5-6	TRBJ1-1	-	CASSFYGPGSTEAFF	TGTGCCAGCAGCTTCTACGGTCCCGGGAGCACTGAAGCTTTCTTT
-	TRBV6-5	TRBJ1-4	-	CASSYDSHIGKLFF	TGTGCCAGCAGTTACGACAGTCATATCGGAAAACTGTTTTTT
TRBD1	TRBV12-5	TRBJ2-1	few	CASGDDRVNEQFF	TGTGCTAGTGGAGACGACAGGGTCAATGAGCAGTTCTTC
-	TRBV7-9	TRBJ2-7	-	CASSLAAYEQYF	TGTGCCAGCAGCTTAGCAGCCTACGAGCAGTACTTC
-	TRBV5-1	TRBJ2-7	-	CASSSPFTYEQYF	TGCGCCAGCAGCTCCCCCTTTACCTACGAGCAGTACTTC
TRBD1	TRBV12-3/TRBV12-4	TRBJ1-3	-	CASSTGVHTIYF	TGTGCCAGCAGTACAGGGGTCCACACCATATATTTT
-	TRBV7-2	TRBJ2-5	few	CASSLAQETQYF	TGTGCCAGCAGCTTAGCCCAAGAGACCCAGTACTTC
TRBD1	TRBV5-1	TRBJ2-1	once	CASSFRDRTDEQFF	TGCGCCAGCAGCTTCCGGGACAGGACCGATGAGCAGTTCTTC
-	TRBV20-1	TRBJ1-3	-	CSARDHGNTIYF	TGCAGTGCTAGAGATCATGGAAACACCATATATTTT
TRBD2	TRBV20-1	TRBJ2-2	-	CSARLAGRANTGELFF	TGCAGTGCTAGACTAGCGGGTCGCGCGAACACCGGGGAGCTGTTTTTT
TRBD2	TRBV20-1	TRBJ2-7	few	CSASSSGMYEQYF	TGCAGTGCTAGTTCTAGCGGGATGTACGAGCAGTACTTC
-	TRBV7-9	TRBJ1-1	many	CASSTYTEAFF	TGTGCCAGCAGCACCTACACCGAAGCTTTCTTT
-	TRBV13	TRBJ1-1	few	CASSELLRENTEAFF	TGTGCCAGCAGCGAACTCTTAAGGGAGAACACTGAAGCTTTCTTT
-	TRBV5-1	TRBJ1-1	-	CASSLDGRRNTEAFF	TGCGCCAGCAGCTTGGACGGACGGAGGAACACTGAAGCTTTCTTT
TRBD2	TRBV5-1	TRBJ2-3	-	CASSSNELAGAVLDTQYF	TGCGCCAGCAGCTCGAATGAACTAGCGGGAGCAGTTCTAGATACGCAGTATTTT
TRBD2	TRBV11-1	TRBJ2-7	-	CASSWTSGANYEQYF	TGTGCCAGCAGCTGGACTAGCGGAGCTAACTACGAGCAGTACTTC
-	TRBV7-6	TRBJ2-1	-	CASSLGSAGYNEQFF	TGTGCCAGCAGCTTAGGTTCAGCAGGTTACAATGAGCAGTTCTTC
-	TRBV14	TRBJ2-1	-	CASSQGRTHNEQFF	TGTGCCAGCAGCCAAGGACGGACCCACAATGAGCAGTTCTTC
-	TRBV6-5	TRBJ2-2	-	CASSYFFPGSRGGELFF	TGTGCCAGCAGTTACTTTTTTCCCGGGTCGAGGGGCGGGGAGCTGTTTTTT
-	TRBV2	TRBJ2-5	-	CASSEDQGTQYF	TGTGCCAGCAGTGAGGACCAAGGGACCCAGTACTTC
-	TRBV12-3/TRBV12-4	TRBJ1-2	few	CASSPNRWDGYTF	TGTGCCAGCAGCCCCAACAGGTGGGATGGCTACACCTTC
TRBD1	TRBV7-9	TRBJ2-1	few	CASSLGQGAWNEQFF	TGTGCCAGCAGCTTAGGGCAGGGGGCTTGGAATGAGCAGTTCTTC
-	TRBV29-1	TRBJ1-4	-	CSVDETGANEKLFF	TGCAGCGTAGACGAGACCGGAGCTAATGAAAAACTGTTTTTT